This TCR beta chain was sequenced in a study of blood T cell repertoires in COVID-19. The CDR3 totals 12 residues. Trimming removed 8 bases from V and 1 base from J; junction bases left unmatched: 0. In germline, CDR1 is MDHEN, CDR2 SYDVKM. Repertoires were generated with immunoSEQ multiplex PCR, while TCRdb's copy carries only in-frame clones and drops some. This sample carries about 230,000 clones, 65% to 85% of them seen once, and the ten largest clones take roughly 8%. The chain has TRBV28 and TRBJ2-3, with 7 bases lining up with TRBD1. The sequenced sample consisted of peripheral blood. The receptor's source is a woman older than 75 with acute or convalescent COVID-19. CDR3 bases: TGTGCCAGCGGACAGGGCACAGATACGCAGTATTTT. This translates into CASGQGTDTQYF.